Described below is a single TCR beta chain sequence and its context. This clonotype occurred a few times. Its antigen remains unidentified. Base qualities were left out, and no much larger clone turns up one base away. Trimming takes 3 bases from V and 1 base from J, and the germline ends sit 11 bases apart. In the germline V gene (reference sequence), CDR1 corresponds to SGHNT and CDR2 to YYREEE. Counted from cysteine to phenylalanine, this CDR3 has 15 amino acids. Only CDR3 DNA remains: 45 bases, in frame from the first base. This record comes from a study of T cells in Graves' hyperthyroidism and ophthalmopathy (dated by TCRdb to about 2019). Background on the whole study: Peripheral blood was collected at initial diagnosis, before any treatment. To identify TCR V-J signatures that set the groups apart, the researchers used a discovery cohort of 100 patients, made up of under 50 with Graves' ophthalmopathy and some 56 with stable Graves' hyperthyroidism. According to the paper, TCR Vbeta CDR3 sequencing was carried out on approximately 140 peripheral blood samples, which came from more than 40 ophthalmopathy, approximately 72 hyperthyroidism and approximately 17 progressor patients. After sampling, hyperthyroidism patients received methimazole starting at 30 mg daily, and ophthalmopathy patients received high-dose intravenous methylprednisolone. The 75 to 100 discovery patients were randomly divided into training and test sets at a 7:3 ratio. In addition, the study compared T-cell repertoires in thyroid tissue and in blood from 6 or 7 Graves' hyperthyroidism patients. Prospective prediction of ophthalmopathy was tested in an independent validation cohort consisting of fewer than 20 hyperthyroidism patients and around 16 patients who later progressed to ophthalmopathy.

Findings and caveats that apply to the study as a whole: A 13 V-J signature model separated ophthalmopathy from stable hyperthyroidism, with nearly 90% sensitivity and roughly 84% specificity in cross-validation and 80%/75% in testing. In validation, progression to ophthalmopathy was predicted by the model with 55% to 71% sensitivity and roughly 72% specificity, a median of approximately 7.1 months before onset. No statistical method was used to set the sample size in advance, and investigators knew the group allocation. Most expanded thyroid clonotypes (frequency above 0.001) were also detected in blood, suggesting blood repertoires may reflect thyroid immune responses.

The TCR beta CDR3 regions were amplified from RNA transcripts. The first round of RT-PCR for the TCR CDR3 was performed with the HTBI primer set and the Qiagen OneStep RT-PCR kit. The libraries were constructed in a second round of multiplex PCR and then size-selected and purified. Sequencing of the libraries was done on an Illumina HiSeq2000 using paired-end 100 bp reads. From the authors' description of their analysis: SOAPnuke was used to process the raw data, with reads discarded if the reads contained adapters or uncalled bases, had a mean Phred below 15, or lacked an exact constant-primer or identifier match. High-quality paired reads were merged with COPE v1.2.5, and unique nucleotide sequences were defined as clonotypes. MiTCR v1.1 was used to align clonotypes to the IMGT TRBV, TRBD and TRBJ reference segments. Analysis was restricted to V-J combinations with a frequency above 0.0001, which covered about 99% of repertoires. The TCS score was defined as F50 (clonal expansion) divided by E x V (chaos), with BLOSUM62-based TCRdist calculated between CDR3 peptides within each V-J. Welch's t-statistics and random forest reduced fewer than 550 V-J features to roughly 13, which were used in a naive Bayes classifier (R e1071). The raw public data were reprocessed by TCRdb itself: fastp quality trimming at Q25, MiXCR clonotype calling, in-frame beta chains only. One record per CDR3 amino acid sequence lists the most common genes and DNA. TCRdb assigned the V and J calls; the authors' analysis was not used. The sample table shows about 560,000 distinct CDR3 sequences, and roughly 17% are seen once. Around 18% of the sample rests with the top ten.

Graves' hyperthyroidism was defined as stable when no progression to ophthalmopathy occurred over 18 months of follow-up. Hyperthyroidism patients were newly diagnosed, with disease duration under 2 months, and aged 18 to 65 years. Exclusion was applied to patients with uncontrolled infections, other autoimmune diseases, pregnancy or lactation. Diagnoses relied on clinical symptoms, serum thyroxine and TRAb, thyroid ultrasound and orbital computed tomography. PBMCs were separated from under 12 ml of fresh peripheral blood using Ficoll-Paque density gradient centrifugation. Trizol reagent was used to extract total RNA, and RNA quality was then checked on an Agilent 2100 Bioanalyzer.

This clonotype was obtained from a young woman with Graves' hyperthyroidism. Source material: blood. The chain is assembled from TRBV5-4 and TRBJ2-1, with a tentative D gene TRBD2 over 6 matching bases. The DNA reads TGTGCCAGCAGCTCGACTAGTCGATCCTACAATGAGCAGTTCTTC. Translation gives CASSSTSRSYNEQFF.